This T cell receptor (beta chain) emerged from a study of blood T cell repertoires in COVID-19. About the research overall: Whether acute or convalescent, the COVID-19 samples came from the United States, Italy and Spain. T cells, B-cell-depleted T cells, or PBMCs provided the cDNA or gDNA that served as material.

This clone was seen a single time. All enrollees were roughly 18 to 89 years old and from approximately 25 US areas. Researchers sorted participants into cohorts using their self-reported clinical history. Sequencing was performed with immunoSEQ multiplex PCR; in TCRdb, only in-frame clones are kept and a portion is missing. The repertoire includes roughly 250,000 clones, approximately 90% of them detected once, and less than 3% sits in the top ten. Germline CDR1 reads MDHEN; CDR2 reads SYDVKM. V gave up 8 bases and J gave up 5 bases; unmatched junction bases: 12. The CDR3 has 15 amino acids. The chain recombines TRBV28 with TRBJ2-7, with 10 bases aligning to TRBD2. Sequences were obtained from PBMCs or T cells enriched from blood (not recorded which). The sequence was obtained from a woman in her forties or fifties who had recovered from COVID-19. CDR3 coding DNA: TGTGCCAGCGTCCGGGGAGCGGGAGGGCCCCACGAGCAGTACTTC. It encodes CASVRGAGGPHEQYF.